This T cell receptor (beta chain) was obtained from a study of control samples from healthy donors and cancer patients. Trimming stripped 4 bases from V and 0 bases from J, with 7 bases between. This CDR3 has 14 amino acids. Germline CDR1 and CDR2: SNHLY and FYNNEI. Clones were sequenced by immunoSEQ multiplex PCR, and TCRdb holds only the in-frame ones, with some missing. This repertoire shows tens of thousands of clones, more than 80% found once; its top ten account for around 0.78%. The receptor comes from a man aged 25 to 40 with colorectal cancer. Sequencing was carried out using PBMCs. V and J are TRBV2 and TRBJ1-3, with a possible D match to TRBD1 (5 bases). CDR3 coding DNA: TGTGCCAGCAGTGGGGGACTCTCTGGAAACACCATATATTTT. This translates into CASSGGLSGNTIYF.